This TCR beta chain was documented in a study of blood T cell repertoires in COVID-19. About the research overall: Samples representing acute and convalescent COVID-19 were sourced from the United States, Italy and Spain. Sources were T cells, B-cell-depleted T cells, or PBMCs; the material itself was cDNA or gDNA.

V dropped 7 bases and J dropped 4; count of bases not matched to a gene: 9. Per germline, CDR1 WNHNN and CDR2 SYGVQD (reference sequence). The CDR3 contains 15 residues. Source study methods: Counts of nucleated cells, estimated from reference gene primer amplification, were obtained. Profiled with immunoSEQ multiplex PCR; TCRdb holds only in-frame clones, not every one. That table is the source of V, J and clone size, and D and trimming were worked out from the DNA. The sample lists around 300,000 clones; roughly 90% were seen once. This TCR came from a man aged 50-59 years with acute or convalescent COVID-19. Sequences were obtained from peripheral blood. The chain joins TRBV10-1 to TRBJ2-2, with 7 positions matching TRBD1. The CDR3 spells CASKMTGYSTGELFF. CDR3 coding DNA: TGCGCCAGCAAGATGACAGGGTATTCCACCGGGGAGCTGTTTTTT.